This TCR beta chain was sequenced for a study of breast tumors, draining lymph nodes, adjacent tissues (dated by TCRdb to the mid-2010s). Regarding the research as a whole: Breast cancer patients provided tumor, adjacent nontumor tissue and axillary lymph nodes, and the study compared the TCR beta repertoires across these three sources. In human breast cancer, the study set out to assess how tumor, surrounding tissue and draining lymph node repertoires relate to one another and whether T cells might be exchanged between them.

The CDR3 runs 15 residues from the cysteine to the phenylalanine. Left in the record is the CDR3 DNA by itself, 45 bases read in frame from the first base. The trim is 2 bases for V and 4 bases for J, with a gap of 11 bases between the germline ends. The germline V gene gives CDR1 as KGHSH and CDR2 as LQKENI. The lymph node samples were taken from the axillary draining lymph nodes of breast cancer patients. Study-wide conclusions, independent of this receptor: The conclusion that tumor T cells originate in lymph nodes was presented as consistent with a hypothesis rather than as directly demonstrated. The data were considered consistent with the idea that most tumor T cells come from the lymph node and then expand in tumor tissue. Tumor and nontumor tissue repertoires were found to be significantly more similar in luminal-like than in basal-like breast cancer. Tumor T-cell repertoires showed less diversity than lymph node repertoires and more diversity than nontumor tissue repertoires, and tumor T-cell repertoires showed preferential V and J gene usage.

The table lists this clonotype with a few counts. This receptor's antigen is unknown. One base away there is no much larger clone; base qualities are not given. The data were produced on an Illumina HiSeq 2000. TCR beta chain libraries were generated through multiplex PCR amplification. High-throughput sequencing was used to analyze the amplified TCR beta chain products. Using fastp at Q25 and MiXCR, TCRdb reprocessed the public reads and kept productive beta chains. Every CDR3 protein is listed once, alongside the most common genes and DNA of its rows. The sample yields approximately 150,000 distinct CDR3 sequences; approximately 30% were counted once. The ten largest clones take up roughly 3.8% of the sample.

Sequencing input: axillary lymph node tissue. The rearrangement combines TRBV18 with TRBJ2-2; TRBD1 is a possible D gene, resting on 5 matching bases. This TCR derives from a female donor with breast cancer. Some clones in this sample may be carry-over from other donors' samples. In nucleotide form, the sequence is TGTGCCAGCTCACCAGTAGGGGATAGCACCGGGGAGCTGTTTTTT. This translates into CASSPVGDSTGELFF.